Shown below are 3 T cell receptor beta chains from a single sample sequenced in a study of CD4 T cells in relation to SARS-CoV-2 and coronaviruses. These receptors' targets are unknown. Profiled with immunoSEQ multiplex PCR; TCRdb holds only in-frame clones, not every one. This sample carries tens of thousands of clones, approximately 87% of them seen once, and the ten largest clones take roughly 1.2%. Sequenced input: naive CD4+ T cells from PBMCs, cultured in vitro. Subset here: naive CD4+ T cells isolated by negative enrichment. These TCRs come from an adult with COVID-19.

The chain links TRBV7-9 to TRBJ2-1, with a possible D match to TRBD1 (5 bases). The CDR3 contains 12 residues. V lost 5 bases to trimming and J lost 15 bases, with 17 bases between them. Germline CDR1 reads SEHNR; CDR2 reads FQNEAQ (reference sequence). The CDR3 loop is CASSPWGQGLFF. As DNA, the CDR3 is TGTGCCAGCAGCCCTTGGGGCCAGGGTCTGTTCTTC.

The gene calls are TRBV12-3 or TRBV12-4 and TRBJ2-3; perhaps TRBD2 as D (6 bases). The length of the CDR3 is 12 residues. V lost 6 bases to trimming and J lost 9 bases, with 13 bases between them. The CDR3 sequence: CASRHWAGTQYF. The CDR3 nucleotides read TGTGCCAGCAGACACTGGGCGGGAACGCAGTATTTT.

The chain couples TRBV7-2 to TRBJ2-7, with TRBD2 matching 8 bases. The CDR3 totals 15 residues. Germline CDR1 and CDR2: SGHTA and FQGNSA. J lost 1 base, V lost 6 bases, and 8 bases had no gene match. The CDR3 DNA follows: TGTGCCAGCAGTCCAGCGGGAGCCAGATCCTACGAGCAGTACTTC. It translates to CASSPAGARSYEQYF.